A single sample is the source of the 30 T cell receptor beta chains below, sequenced in a study of early T cells in non-severe SARS-CoV-2 infection. In TCRdb, the 5' RACE reads were re-called with MiXCR into one record per CDR3 protein. Here the sample spans over 50,000 distinct CDR3 sequences, about 7.7% being singletons. Here the sequenced sample was whole blood, taken at baseline. The receptors shown here come from an adult who was a healthcare worker with PCR-confirmed SARS-CoV-2 infection or an uninfected control (not recorded which).

The genes are TRBV29-1 and TRBJ1-2; D possibly corresponds to TRBD1 (5 bases). V gave up 6 bases and J gave up 4 bases, with 21 bases separating them. Germline lookup yields CDR1 SQVTM and CDR2 ANQGSEA. This CDR3 spans 15 amino acids. CDR3 sequence reads: CSVLGREGRSYGYTF. CDR3 nucleotides: TGCAGCGTGCTTGGACGTGAGGGGCGCTCCTATGGCTACACCTTC.

The gene calls are TRBV5-1 and TRBJ2-5; 9 bases agree with TRBD1. Germline V gene sequence: CDR1 SGHRS, CDR2 YFSETQ. The V and J ends lost 4 bases and 3 bases, in that order; junction bases with no gene match: 4. CDR3 length: 14 residues. In DNA, the CDR3 is TGCGCCAGCAGCCCGAGGACAGGGGAAGAGACCCAGTACTTC. Its protein is CASSPRTGEETQYF.

This clonotype was detected ten times or more. This chain's CDR3 is CASIGTGGSADTQYF. Written as DNA, the CDR3 is TGTGCCAGCATCGGGACAGGGGGCAGCGCAGATACGCAGTATTTT. The chain couples TRBV12-3 or TRBV12-4 to TRBJ2-3; 12 positions match TRBD1. V trimming: 7 bases; J trimming: 4 bases; junction bases outside the gene matches: 6. The CDR3 extends over 15 amino acids.

The chain couples TRBV28 to TRBJ2-7; a possible D gene is TRBD1 (5 bases). V was trimmed by 4 bases and J by 0 bases, leaving 19 bases between them. Germline V gene sequence: CDR1 MDHEN, CDR2 SYDVKM. This CDR3 spans 17 amino acids. The CDR3 DNA reads as TGTGCCAGCAGTTCGATAACCGAGACAGAGATCTCCTACGAGCAGTACTTC. It yields the protein CASSSITETEISYEQYF.

This clonotype has a count of ten or more. This chain joins TRBV11-2 and TRBJ2-1; maybe TRBD1 (5 bases). The CDR3 has 14 amino acids. Trimming removed 1 base at V and 3 bases at J, with 7 bases between. Germline CDR1 and CDR2: SGHAT and FQNNGV. The DNA for the CDR3 is TGTGCCAGCAGCTTAGGACAGCACTACAATGAGCAGTTCTTC. It specifies CASSLGQHYNEQFF.

This clonotype was picked up many times. The chain combines TRBV6-5 with TRBJ2-3, with D unresolved. CDR3 length: 17 residues. V was shortened by 5 bases and J by 4 bases, with 22 bases between the two germline ends. CDR1 and CDR2 (germline): MNHEY, SVGAGI. The CDR3 bases are TGTGCCAGCAGTCCCACTGGCGGCTCCACCGAGGCAGATACGCAGTATTTT. The encoded protein is CASSPTGGSTEADTQYF.

This clonotype has at least ten counts. In DNA form, the CDR3 reads TGTGCCAGCAGGACTAGCGGTACCGGGGAGCTGTTTTTT. Encoded protein: CASRTSGTGELFF. The V and J genes are TRBV6-1 and TRBJ2-2, with 9 bases aligning to TRBD2. CDR1 is MNHNS and CDR2 is SASEGT in the germline V gene. This CDR3 has 13 amino acids. The V segment lost 6 bases and the J segment 5 bases; nucleotides outside the gene matches: 1.

This clonotype was recorded at least ten times. This chain uses TRBV2 with TRBJ2-7; 7 nucleotides match TRBD2. J gave up 1 base and V 9 bases, and 12 bases lay outside the gene matches. Per germline, CDR1 SNHLY and CDR2 FYNNEI. This CDR3 has 15 residues. The CDR3: CARRKTSGNSYEQYF. In DNA, the CDR3 is TGTGCCAGGAGAAAAACGAGCGGGAATTCCTACGAGCAGTACTTC. Based on the CDR3 plus reference TRBV2 and TRBJ2-7, the full variable domain is EPEVTQTPSHQVTQMGQEVILRCVPISNHLYFYWYRQILGQKVEFLVSFYNNEISEKSEIFDDQFSVERPDGSNFTLKIRSTKLEDSAMYFCARRKTSGNSYEQYFGPGTRLTVT.

Turning to this clonotype: A much larger clone is a single base away; this may be a read error. This chain uses TRBV11-2 with TRBJ1-4; D unresolved. Per germline, CDR1 SGHAT and CDR2 FQNNGV. This CDR3 has 14 amino acids. The CDR3 spells CTSSLVGPNEKLFF. The DNA of the CDR3 is TGTACCAGCAGCTTAGTAGGACCTAATGAAAAACTGTTTTTT.

This chain connects TRBV6-5 to TRBJ2-7, with 7 positions matching TRBD1. CDR1 MNHEY and CDR2 SVGAGI come from the germline V gene. The ends lost 6 bases at V and 3 bases at J; junction bases unmatched: 5. This CDR3 comprises 13 residues. The CDR3 loop is CASRQGQNYEQYF. The CDR3 DNA reads as TGTGCCAGCAGGCAGGGACAGAACTACGAGCAGTACTTC.

In this sample, this clonotype turned up many times. V and J are TRBV7-9 and TRBJ1-1; D uncertain. V was trimmed by 0 bases and J by 3 bases, leaving 5 bases between them. CDR1 is SEHNR, CDR2 FQNEAQ, per germline (reference sequence). This CDR3 has 13 amino acids. The CDR3 spells CASSLAGHTEAFF. The CDR3 region has the DNA TGTGCCAGCAGCTTAGCCGGACACACTGAAGCTTTCTTT. Using reference TRBV7-9 and TRBJ1-1 for the parts outside the CDR3, the full variable domain is DTGVSQNPRHKITKRGQNVTFRCDPISEHNRLYWYRQTLGQGPEFLTYFQNEAQLEKSRLLSDRFSAERPKGSFSTLEIQRTEQGDSAMYLCASSLAGHTEAFFGQGTRLTVV.

This clonotype was seen a handful of times. The chain links TRBV4-2 to TRBJ2-1, with a weak D call TRBD2 (5 bases). V was shortened by 0 bases and J by 4 bases, with 7 bases between the two germline ends. The CDR3 sequence is 14 residues long. In germline, CDR1 is LGHNA, CDR2 YNFKEQ. DNA for the CDR3: TGTGCCAGCAGCCAAGACGGACTTTACAATGAGCAGTTCTTC. Translated, it gives CASSQDGLYNEQFF.

This clonotype was picked up many times. The chain links TRBV5-1 to TRBJ2-3; D uncertain. The germline CDR1 and CDR2 sequences are SGHRS and YFSETQ. This CDR3 is built from 11 residues. V lost 1 base to trimming and J lost 4 bases, with 1 base between them. The CDR3 nucleotides read TGCGCCAGCAGCTTGTCAGATACGCAGTATTTT. Encoded protein: CASSLSDTQYF.

This clonotype was seen many times. J is TRBJ1-4 and V is TRBV12-3 or TRBV12-4, with 7 positions matching TRBD1. CDR3 length equals 14 residues. The J segment lost 8 bases and the V segment lost 6 bases, leaving 9 bases of the junction unmatched. As DNA, the CDR3 is TGTGCCAGCAGCGATGACAGGGTAGGCGAAAAACTGTTTTTT. This codes for CASSDDRVGEKLFF.

This clonotype was counted many times. The chain joins TRBV7-2 to TRBJ2-7; the match to TRBD1 covers 8 bases. From germline, CDR1 is SGHTA and CDR2 FQGNSA. V lost 1 base to trimming and J lost 2 bases; unmatched junction nucleotides: 4. CDR3 length: 15 residues. CDR3 loop: CASSLGGQGAYEQYF. The CDR3 DNA is TGTGCCAGCAGCTTAGGTGGACAGGGAGCCTACGAGCAGTACTTC.

This clonotype was counted only a few times. The CDR3 spells CASSVAVRSSYNEQFF. CDR3 sequence (DNA): TGTGCCAGCAGTGTTGCGGTAAGGAGCTCCTACAATGAGCAGTTCTTC. The J gene is TRBJ2-1, the V gene TRBV6-4, with D uncertain. V lost 4 bases and J lost 0, with 13 bases in between. This CDR3 region has 16 residues. Per the germline V gene, CDR1 is MRHNA and CDR2 is SNTAGT.

CDR3 loop: CASSLRLAGGLGELFF. The CDR3 DNA reads TGTGCCAGCAGCTTAAGACTAGCGGGAGGGCTCGGGGAGCTGTTTTTT. The rearrangement uses TRBV7-2 and TRBJ2-2; TRBD2 aligns across 14 bases. The CDR3 has 16 amino acids. Losses at the gene ends were 2 bases for V and 7 bases for J; bases not matched to a gene: 3. Germline V CDR1 and CDR2: SGHTA, FQGNSA.

This clonotype was seen more than once but under ten times. The rearrangement links TRBV5-1 to TRBJ2-5; D is undetermined. CDR1 is SGHRS and CDR2 is YFSETQ in the germline V gene. This CDR3 comprises 12 residues. The ends were cut back, 4 bases at V and 0 bases at J, with 4 bases in the middle. CDR3 residues: CASSRNQETQYF. DNA of the CDR3: TGCGCCAGCAGCAGGAACCAAGAGACCCAGTACTTC.

This chain joins TRBV24-1 and TRBJ2-3, with 9 bases matching TRBD2. V lost 8 bases and J lost 6; bases outside the gene matches: 8. The CDR3 is made up of 14 amino acids. Germline assignment: CDR1 KGHDR and CDR2 SFDVKD. The CDR3 is CATKRAGGSDTQYF. The CDR3 bases are TGTGCCACCAAGAGGGCGGGAGGGTCTGATACGCAGTATTTT.

This clonotype was observed many times. V gene TRBV12-3 or TRBV12-4 combines with J gene TRBJ2-6; D ambiguous. Trimming took 0 bases from V and 0 from J, leaving 15 bases between them. The CDR3 sequence is 19 residues long. CDR3 coding DNA: TGTGCCAGCAGTTTAGCAACCGGACCACCGGGCTCTGGGGCCAACGTCCTGACTTTC. It translates to CASSLATGPPGSGANVLTF.

This clonotype was seen repeatedly, ten times or more. In DNA, the CDR3 is TGCAGCGTTGAGGTCACGAGGGCGGGTGAGCAGTTCTTC. This sequence encodes CSVEVTRAGEQFF. V usage is TRBV29-1 and J usage is TRBJ2-1, with D tentatively TRBD2 (5 bases). CDR1 is SQVTM and CDR2 is ANQGSEA in the germline V gene. The V gene lost 3 bases and the J gene lost 9 bases, with 15 bases spanning the gap. CDR3 length: 13 residues.

This clonotype has at least ten counts. The CDR3 loop reads CASSEAGSTYNEQFF. The CDR3 bases are TGTGCCAGCAGCGAAGCCGGGAGTACCTACAATGAGCAGTTCTTC. The V and J genes are TRBV7-2 and TRBJ2-1; tentative D call: TRBD2 (6 bases). Germline-derived CDR1 and CDR2 are SGHTA and FQGNSA. CDR3 length: 15 amino acids. Between the trimmed V and J ends, which lost 5 bases and 2 bases, there was a span of 13 bases.

The gene calls are TRBV12-3 or TRBV12-4 and TRBJ2-2; 7 nucleotides align to TRBD2. The junction had 6 bases not matched to a gene; V was cut back by 0 bases and J by 2 bases. The CDR3 totals 17 residues. CDR3 amino acids: CASSLALATPNTGELFF. CDR3 coding DNA: TGTGCCAGCAGTTTAGCACTAGCGACACCAAACACCGGGGAGCTGTTTTTT.

The table lists this clonotype with a few counts. The CDR3 reads CSVDSKPGSSTDTQYF. CDR3 coding DNA: TGCAGCGTAGACTCCAAACCGGGATCTAGCACAGATACGCAGTATTTT. The chain employs TRBV29-1 and TRBJ2-3; D is perhaps TRBD2 (5 bases). Germline V gene lookup returns CDR1 SQVTM and CDR2 ANQGSEA. V shed 6 bases and J shed 0 bases, with 19 bases lying between them. CDR3 length: 16 residues.

The V call is TRBV21-1, the J call TRBJ2-5. TRBV21-1 is classified as a pseudogene. CDR3 length equals 16 residues. In nucleotides, the CDR3 is TGTGCCAGCAGCAAATATCCCCACATTTACCAAGAGACCCAGTACTTC. Protein product: CASSKYPHIYQETQYF.

Ten or more counts support this clonotype. The chain recombines TRBV27 with TRBJ1-5; D not resolved. The CDR3 loop spans 14 amino acids. Germline loops: CDR1 MNHEY, CDR2 SMNVEV (reference sequence). V lost 5 bases to trimming and J lost 0 bases, with 8 bases between them. The CDR3 region is CASSPRDSNQPQHF. CDR3 bases: TGTGCCAGCAGTCCCCGTGATAGCAATCAGCCCCAGCATTTT.

The chain is built from TRBV29-1 and TRBJ1-5; no reliable D call. The CDR3 loop spans 13 amino acids. V was shortened by 4 bases and J by 5 bases, with 12 bases between the two germline ends. CDR1 and CDR2 from the germline V gene are SQVTM and ANQGSEA. The DNA for the CDR3 is TGCAGCGTTGCTGGAGCGTTAGATCAGCCCCAGCATTTT. It translates to CSVAGALDQPQHF.

This clonotype was counted a few times. CDR3 DNA sequence: TGTGCCTGGTCTGGCCCGCCTAACTATGGCTACACCTTC. Its translation is CAWSGPPNYGYTF. J is TRBJ1-2 and V is TRBV30; D is ambiguous. V was pared by 5 bases and J by 0 bases, with 10 bases between. This CDR3 has 13 residues. The germline gives CDR1 GTSNPN, CDR2 SVGIG (reference sequence).

This clonotype occurred a few times. The rearrangement uses TRBV7-6 and TRBJ2-1; weak D call: TRBD2 (6 bases). Looked up from germline, CDR1 is SGHVS and CDR2 is FNYEAQ. The length of the CDR3 is 15 residues. V was trimmed by 4 bases and J by 6 bases, leaving 16 bases between them. The CDR3 DNA sequence: TGTGCCAGCAGCTCAACCAGACTAGGTAGCAATGAGCAGTTCTTC. The encoded protein is CASSSTRLGSNEQFF.

This clonotype was picked up many times. The rearrangement joins TRBV7-3 to TRBJ1-5, with D unclear. Germline CDR1 and CDR2: SGHTA and FQGTGA. V was cut by 1 base and J by 7 bases, with 11 bases left in between. The CDR3 runs 14 residues. CDR3 nucleotide sequence: TGTGCCAGCAGCTTAAACGAGCTTTCGCAGCCCCAGCATTTT. It translates to CASSLNELSQPQHF.